Listed below are T cell receptor beta chains from one sample, sequenced in a study of CD8 T cells in ankylosing spondylitis. In TCRdb, the 5' RACE reads were re-called with MiXCR into one record per CDR3 protein. The sample gives about 800,000 distinct CDR3 sequences, about 10% of which show up once; roughly 0.51% is in the top ten. The material sequenced was blood, either unsorted or a sorted T cell fraction (not recorded which). The origin of the receptors is a male donor with ankylosing spondylitis. Both conserved end residues are part of each CDR3. Not all rows give a size; the values are once, few, many and, for expanded clones, a class.

V,size,J,CDR3
TRBV11-2,-,TRBJ1-2,CASSSPRSSLGGYTF
TRBV5-1,-,TRBJ2-3,CASSHLTSFRADTQYF
TRBV6-1,many,TRBJ1-2,CASSDQVLDGYTF
TRBV24-1,-,TRBJ2-7,CATSDPGQGDHEQYF
TRBV7-9,many,TRBJ1-1,CASSFQGANTEAFF
TRBV28,few,TRBJ1-2,CASSSPGWVNYGYTF
TRBV6-4,many,TRBJ2-1,CASSSESYNEQFF
TRBV5-6,few,TRBJ2-5,CASFGQGMEETQYF
TRBV4-3,many,TRBJ1-1,CASSPSPDRGQGNTEAFF
TRBV7-3,few,TRBJ2-5,CASSHDREETQYF
TRBV10-1,-,TRBJ1-4,CASSLNQGQGEKLFF
TRBV27,-,TRBJ2-5,CASSSQTGEETQYF
TRBV2,-,TRBJ2-1,CASSEQGLDNEQFF
TRBV4-2,few,TRBJ2-7,CASSQGAGDVYEQYF
TRBV7-2,few,TRBJ1-5,CASSAQTGGNQPQHF
TRBV29-1,many,TRBJ1-2,CSVPWGGTGGSGYTF
TRBV12-3/TRBV12-4,many,TRBJ1-1,CASSLALGTEAFF
TRBV7-3,-,TRBJ2-1,CASSPRLAGGQYNEQFF
TRBV28,-,TRBJ1-1,CAVTVWGNTEAFF
TRBV6-2/TRBV6-3,-,TRBJ1-2,CASSPDRYFYGYTF
TRBV15,few,TRBJ1-2,CATSYGTGVGGYTF
TRBV7-2,-,TRBJ2-7,CASSLVVRTGPYEQYF
TRBV20-1,many,TRBJ2-1,CSAGTSGGSYNEQFF
TRBV29-1,many,TRBJ2-2,CSVEIGGGLTGELFF
TRBV5-6,few,TRBJ2-5,CASSLEDFPYQETQYF
TRBV2,few,TRBJ2-2,CASARTDFTGELFF
TRBV5-1,few,TRBJ2-3,CASSSSSPDTQYF
TRBV20-1,many,TRBJ1-5,CSARRQAYNDQPQHF
TRBV5-1,many,TRBJ1-2,CASSLGGKDRHTF
TRBV6-1,few,TRBJ1-1,CASKEYRGYTEAFF
TRBV7-2,few,TRBJ2-7,CASSLGPREEQYF
TRBV7-2,few,TRBJ1-6,CASTPSPGSPLHF
TRBV29-1,-,TRBJ2-3,CSAQTGLLTDTQYF
TRBV10-3,-,TRBJ1-3,CAIGQGAGNTIYF
TRBV20-1,-,TRBJ1-4,CSAPQGSRTNEKLFF
TRBV12-3/TRBV12-4,many,TRBJ2-1,CASSLGVAGIEQFF
TRBV30,few,TRBJ2-1,CAWNQGARYNEQFF
TRBV29-1,-,TRBJ2-7,CSVDWRNWTYEQYF
TRBV11-3,-,TRBJ2-2,CASSPTGAMDTGELFF
TRBV9,-,TRBJ1-1,CASSDRPGTANTEAFF
TRBV20-1,few,TRBJ1-1,CSARGPGDTEAFF
TRBV29-1,many,TRBJ1-1,CSVEVSKGEGTEAFF
TRBV21-1,many,TRBJ1-5,CASSKEESNQPQHF
TRBV7-2,many,TRBJ2-1,CASSLRGREQFF
TRBV7-9,many,TRBJ2-1,CASSLGPTSGPNEQFF
TRBV9,-,TRBJ1-2,CASSVGDLSGYTF
TRBV4-2,-,TRBJ1-2,CASSPRLLSLWSYTF
TRBV10-3,few,TRBJ2-7,CATSGGPLYEQYF
TRBV10-3,-,TRBJ1-2,CAIGSRQASYGYTF
TRBV20-1,few,TRBJ2-3,CSARTASYTDTQYF
TRBV5-5,many,TRBJ1-1,CASSLLPFLNTEAFF
TRBV24-1,-,TRBJ1-2,CATSDFDTNYGYTF
TRBV24-1,few,TRBJ2-3,CATSEHGDLWGSTDTQYF
TRBV28,few,TRBJ1-2,CASSFGGTLYGYTF
TRBV4-3,few,TRBJ1-1,CASSQVGDATEAFF
TRBV5-1,many,TRBJ2-3,CASKQLAGEDTQYF